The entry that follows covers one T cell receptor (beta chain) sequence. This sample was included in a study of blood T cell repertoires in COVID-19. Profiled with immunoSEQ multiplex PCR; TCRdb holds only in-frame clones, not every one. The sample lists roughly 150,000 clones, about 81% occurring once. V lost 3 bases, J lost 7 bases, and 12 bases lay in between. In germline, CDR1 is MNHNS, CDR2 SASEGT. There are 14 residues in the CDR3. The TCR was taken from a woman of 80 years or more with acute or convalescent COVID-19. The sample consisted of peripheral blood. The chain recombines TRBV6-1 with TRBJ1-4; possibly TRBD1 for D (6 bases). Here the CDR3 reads CASSDWGHREKLFF. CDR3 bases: TGTGCCAGCAGTGATTGGGGACACCGTGAAAAACTGTTTTTT.